Listed below are T cell receptor beta chains from one sample, sequenced in a study of OX40 agonist ivuxolimab in advanced cancers. Clones were read by immunoSEQ multiplex PCR, and TCRdb kept only the in-frame ones, dropping some. The table lists 53,000 or so clones, 84% of them singletons. The sequences come from CD4+ or CD8+ T cells sorted from blood, collected in a trial of the OX40 agonist ivuxolimab. These receptors all stem from an adult with an advanced solid tumor such as melanoma, head and neck, liver or kidney cancer. Each CDR3 is given with its conserved first and last residue. Fields, in order: D gene, J gene, V gene, clone size, CDR3 protein, CDR3 DNA. D genes are given only for firm matches. Only some rows state a clone size, as once, few, many or a class for expanded clones.

-,TRBJ1-2,TRBV10-3,-,CAISARVGGPGNYGYTF,TGTGCCATCAGCGCACGTGTCGGGGGCCCGGGGAACTATGGCTACACCTTC
TRBD2,TRBJ2-2,TRBV7-2,-,CASSLVVSGLAGIGELFF,TGTGCCAGCAGCTTAGTGGTGTCGGGACTAGCGGGCATCGGGGAGCTGTTTTTT
-,TRBJ1-5,TRBV1,few,CTSSQREDRQADQPQHF,TGCACCAGCAGCCAAAGGGAGGATAGACAGGCGGATCAGCCCCAGCATTTT
TRBD1,TRBJ2-5,TRBV7-2,-,CASSTGTEETQYF,TGTGCCAGCAGCACCGGGACAGAAGAGACCCAGTACTTC
-,TRBJ2-7,TRBV20-1,-,CSASGFAEQYF,TGCAGTGCGAGTGGTTTTGCCGAGCAGTACTTC
-,TRBJ1-2,TRBV12-2,-,CASRLAIGTAYGYTF,TGCGCAAGTCGCTTAGCCATCGGGACGGCTTATGGCTACACCTTC
-,TRBJ2-2,TRBV28,medium-sized,CASSRGTGELFF,TGTGCCAGCAGCCGTGGAACCGGGGAGCTGTTTTTT
-,TRBJ1-1,TRBV9,few,CASSVFSDRNTEAFF,TGTGCCAGCAGCGTATTCTCGGACAGAAACACTGAAGCTTTCTTT
TRBD1,TRBJ2-5,TRBV19,-,CASRHDRGQETQYF,TGTGCCAGTAGACACGACAGGGGACAAGAGACCCAGTACTTC
TRBD1,TRBJ2-2,TRBV6-1,few,CASSRDRLNTGELFF,TGTGCCAGCAGTAGGGACAGGCTGAACACCGGGGAGCTGTTTTTT
-,TRBJ1-5,TRBV10-2,-,CASSESSSYQPQHF,TGCGCCAGCAGTGAGTCGTCCAGTTATCAGCCCCAGCATTTT
-,TRBJ1-2,TRBV27,-,CASSLSPGQNYGYTF,TGTGCCAGCAGTTTATCCCCAGGGCAGAACTATGGCTACACCTTC
TRBD1,TRBJ1-3,TRBV5-1,-,CASSEGQVPGNTIYF,TGCGCCAGCAGCGAGGGACAGGTACCTGGAAACACCATATATTTT
-,TRBJ1-1,TRBV5-1,-,CASSLGPNGNTEAFF,TGCGCCAGCAGCTTGGGTCCGAATGGCAACACTGAAGCTTTCTTT
-,TRBJ2-1,TRBV5-1,-,CASSLGGWRGEQFF,TGCGCCAGCAGCTTGGGCGGGTGGCGGGGTGAGCAGTTCTTC
-,TRBJ1-1,TRBV6-1,-,CASSEWLNTEAFF,TGTGCCAGCAGTGAATGGTTGAACACTGAAGCTTTCTTT
-,TRBJ2-2,TRBV19,once,CASSIWQGGGARELFF,TGTGCCAGTAGTATATGGCAGGGGGGAGGGGCCCGGGAGCTGTTTTTT
TRBD2,TRBJ2-1,TRBV7-6,medium-sized,CASSLVASGGGEQFF,TGTGCCAGCAGCTTAGTCGCTAGCGGGGGCGGTGAGCAGTTCTTC
-,TRBJ1-3,TRBV27,few,CASGPQGPGNTIYF,TGTGCCAGCGGCCCACAGGGACCTGGAAACACCATATATTTT
TRBD2,TRBJ2-7,TRBV6-5,-,CASSYVLAGRGEQYF,TGTGCCAGCAGTTACGTCCTAGCGGGAAGGGGCGAGCAGTACTTC
TRBD2,TRBJ2-7,TRBV7-2,-,CASSFTSGSWDEQYF,TGTGCCAGCAGCTTCACTAGCGGGAGTTGGGACGAGCAGTACTTC
-,TRBJ1-2,TRBV10-1,-,CASSDYGILGGYTF,TGCGCCAGCAGTGATTACGGTATTCTCGGCGGCTACACCTTC
-,TRBJ2-2,TRBV19,-,CASSGQPNTGELFF,TGTGCCAGTAGTGGGCAACCGAACACCGGGGAGCTGTTTTTT
-,TRBJ2-1,TRBV5-1,-,CASSPYPSSVEQFF,TGCGCCAGCAGCCCGTACCCAAGTAGCGTTGAGCAGTTCTTC
-,TRBJ1-4,TRBV4-3,-,CASSQDRRGLGKLFF,TGCGCCAGCAGCCAAGATCGCCGGGGCCTCGGAAAACTGTTTTTT
TRBD2,TRBJ2-7,TRBV6-1,-,CASIKLAGAFYEQYF,TGTGCCAGCATCAAACTAGCGGGAGCGTTCTACGAGCAGTACTTC
-,TRBJ2-1,TRBV5-4,once,CASSWTALSSYNEQFF,TGTGCCAGCAGCTGGACAGCCCTAAGCTCCTACAATGAGCAGTTCTTC
-,TRBJ2-7,TRBV5-8,-,CASSGRGLGEQYF,TGTGCCAGCAGCGGAAGAGGCTTAGGCGAGCAGTACTTC
-,TRBJ2-7,TRBV28,-,CASRTTRDREQYF,TGTGCCAGCAGAACAACTCGGGACCGCGAGCAGTACTTC
-,TRBJ1-4,TRBV5-1,few,CASSQGLANEKLFF,TGCGCCTCAAGTCAGGGACTTGCTAATGAAAAACTGTTTTTT
-,TRBJ2-7,TRBV11-2,few,CASSAMAGSRYEQYF,TGTGCCAGCAGCGCCATGGCGGGTTCCCGCTACGAGCAGTACTTC
TRBD2,TRBJ2-7,TRBV19,once,CASRKTSGSLDEQYF,TGTGCCAGTAGAAAGACTAGCGGGAGTCTCGACGAGCAGTACTTC
-,TRBJ2-3,TRBV7-2,-,CASSVSGDTQYF,TGTGCCAGCAGCGTCTCCGGCGATACGCAGTATTTT
-,TRBJ2-2,TRBV29-1,-,CSVEVSRGVTGELFF,TGCAGCGTTGAGGTTAGCCGCGGTGTAACCGGGGAGCTGTTTTTT
-,TRBJ1-1,TRBV5-6,-,CASSFTGMNTEAFF,TGTGCCAGCAGCTTCACTGGGATGAACACTGAAGCTTTCTTT